These 3 T cell receptor beta chains came from one sample sequenced in a study of blood T cell repertoires in COVID-19. TCRdb's copy holds only in-frame clones and misses some; the assay was immunoSEQ multiplex PCR. The table includes about 240,000 clones, approximately 86% detected once. Material for sequencing was PBMCs or T cells enriched from blood (not recorded which). The origin of the receptors is a woman in her thirties or forties with acute COVID-19.

This clone was counted a few times. The chain recombines TRBV30 with TRBJ2-7, with 8 bases fitting TRBD2. Losses at the gene ends were 3 bases for V and 6 bases for J; bases not matched to a gene: 4. CDR1 is GTSNPN and CDR2 is SVGIG in the germline V gene (reference sequence). The CDR3 has 12 residues. In nucleotides, the CDR3 is TGTGCCTGGAGGTTGAGCGGGAGCGAGCAGTACTTC. Translation gives CAWRLSGSEQYF.

J is TRBJ1-1 and V is TRBV14, with TRBD1 as a possible D gene (6 bases). Per germline, CDR1 SGHDN and CDR2 FVKESK. The CDR3 sequence is 13 residues long. V dropped 2 bases and J dropped 8 bases, with 12 bases sitting between them. The DNA for the CDR3 is TGTGCCAGCAGCCAAAGTTTGGACAGCGAAGCTTTCTTT. Its protein is CASSQSLDSEAFF. Drawing the rest from reference TRBV14 and TRBJ1-1, the complete variable domain is EAGVTQFPSHSVIEKGQTVTLRCDPISGHDNLYWYRRVMGKEIKFLLHFVKESKQDESGMPNNRFLAERTGGTYSTLKVQPAELEDSGVYFCASSQSLDSEAFFGQGTRLTVV.

J is TRBJ1-1 and V is TRBV7-9; D not certain. The germline CDR1 and CDR2 sequences are SEHNR and FQNEAQ (reference sequence). The CDR3 is made up of 17 amino acids. With 5 bases removed from V and 0 bases from J, the gap between germline ends came to 19 bases. CDR3 in amino acids: CASSTDLRGRLNTEAFF. For the CDR3, the DNA is TGTGCCAGCAGCACAGATCTTCGTGGAAGGCTGAACACTGAAGCTTTCTTT.